Listed here is a single T cell receptor beta chain. This clonotype was counted a few times. Which antigen it targets is not known. No clone much larger than this one lies a single base away; base qualities are absent. The library came from PCR. This sample was sequenced with an Illumina HiSeq 2500. TCR libraries were prepared with molecular barcoding, using unique molecular identifiers to normalize TCRbeta repertoire quantification. TCRdb handled the public reads itself, with Q25 trimming in fastp and clone calling in MiXCR, and kept productive beta chains. Each CDR3 protein appears once, grouped with its most common genes and DNA. Present in this sample are around 420,000 distinct CDR3 sequences, about a sixth of which were seen just once. Of the sample, under 30% is held by the ten largest clones. The sample's treatment or condition, from its label and the paper: allogeneic hematopoietic cell transplantation with graft depleted of TCRalphabeta T cells and CD19 B cells. The transplant recipients were children given TCRalphabeta/CD19-depleted allogeneic hematopoietic cell grafts.

From the germline V gene, CDR1 is MGHRA and CDR2 is YSYEKL. V drops 6 bases and J drops 1 base, leaving 16 bases in between. The CDR3 spans 16 residues, from the cysteine through the phenylalanine. The entry retains the CDR3 DNA only, 48 bases that are in frame from base 1. This specimen belongs to a study of T-cell reconstitution after alpha-beta-depleted transplantation in children (TCRdb year 2016). For the study in its entirety: Using TCR repertoire profiling, the study quantitatively followed how T-cell immune reconstitution unfolded in children after TCRalphabeta/CD19-depleted allogeneic hematopoietic cell transplantation. Summary of the overall study and its limitations: About two months after transplant, the apparently early recovery of alphabetaT-cell counts reportedly depended on just several hundred clones that had expanded rapidly and came from non-depleted graft cells. Over the following months the frequencies of hyperexpanded clones went down, and after one year T-cell counts and TCRbeta diversity were mostly credited to newly produced T cells. In some patients, the high TCRbeta diversity seen at day 60 was put down to recipient T cells and intrathymic progenitors that had survived conditioning.

This TCR was sampled from a boy under two years old who had a stem cell transplant for Wiskott-Aldrich syndrome, so the T cells may come from the graft donor. Sequencing used PBMCs, mostly from graft donor cells, obtained 360 days after TCRalphabeta/CD19-depleted stem cell transplant. The V and J genes are TRBV4-1 and TRBJ2-4; matching of 5 bases hints at TRBD2 as the D gene. The nucleotides are TGCGCCAGCAGGGGAGACCCCGGTGGGGCCAAAAACATTCAGTACTTC. Its protein product is CASRGDPGGAKNIQYF.